The sequence of this T cell receptor beta chain was determined in a study of blood T cell repertoires in COVID-19. At the level of the study: There were acute and convalescent COVID-19 samples, and they came from the United States, Italy and Spain. T cells, B-cell-depleted T cells, or PBMCs provided the cDNA or gDNA that served as material.

The germline CDR1 and CDR2 sequences are KGHSY and FQNENV. Deletions cut 4 bases from V and 5 bases from J, with 11 bases between. There are 14 residues in the CDR3. Per the authors' pipeline: Counts of nucleated cells, estimated from reference gene primer amplification, were obtained. The method was immunoSEQ multiplex PCR; TCRdb's version includes in-frame clones alone and lacks a portion of them. The V and J calls and the clone size are those of that table, but D and trimming were determined from the DNA. The sample records under 250,000 clones, 80% to 85% being singletons. This sequence was found in a man aged 40-49 years with acute or convalescent COVID-19. The specimen sequenced was peripheral blood. This chain joins TRBV16 and TRBJ2-2; a possible D gene is TRBD2 (6 bases). CDR3 sequence reads: CASSPAEGTGELFF. The DNA for the CDR3 is TGTGCCAGCAGCCCCGCGGAGGGTACCGGGGAGCTGTTTTTT.